Listed below are T cell receptor beta chains from one sample, sequenced in a study of T-cell reconstitution after alpha-beta-depleted transplantation in children. Each CDR3 protein gets one entry after TCRdb re-called the PCR reads with MiXCR. The table records around 380,000 distinct CDR3 sequences, approximately 11% of them present only once. This specimen was PBMCs from the stem cell graft donor, taken from the stem cell graft. These TCRs come from a human donor who donated a stem cell graft to a child with acute myeloid leukemia. Each CDR3 is given with its conserved first and last residue. A D gene is named only where the DNA matches it firmly. Expanded clones get a size class; other rows say once, few or many, or leave the size out.

abundance,v_gene,j_gene,d_gene,CDR3nt,CDR3aa
.,TRBV7-8,TRBJ2-2,TRBD2,TGTGCCAGCAGCTTAGAGGTCCGGGGGGGCGCCGGGGAGCTGTTTTTT,CASSLEVRGGAGELFF
many,TRBV20-1,TRBJ2-4,TRBD1,TGCAGTGGGAGGACAGGGGAGTCCGGAAACATTCAGTACTTC,CSGRTGESGNIQYF
.,TRBV11-1,TRBJ1-2,TRBD1,TGTGCCAGCAGCGAGACAGGGATCTATGGCTACACCTTC,CASSETGIYGYTF
few,TRBV29-1,TRBJ2-2,.,TGCAGCGTTGAGGGGGGGGGCGCGCGGGGGAACACCGGGGAGCTGTTTTTT,CSVEGGGARGNTGELFF
few,TRBV5-1,TRBJ2-7,.,TGCGCCAGCAGCTTGGATTCAAGCCTTTCGTGGGAGCAGTACTTC,CASSLDSSLSWEQYF
.,TRBV29-1,TRBJ2-4,.,TGCAGCGCCGCAGTAGCCAAAAACATTCAGTACTTC,CSAAVAKNIQYF
few,TRBV4-2,TRBJ2-1,TRBD2,TGTGCCAGCAGCCATTTTTTGCGGGAGGGCCCGAACAATGAGCAGTTCTTC,CASSHFLREGPNNEQFF
few,TRBV20-1,TRBJ2-7,TRBD1,TGCAGTGCTAACCCCGGGACAGGAGCCTACGAGCAGTACTTC,CSANPGTGAYEQYF
few,TRBV10-3,TRBJ2-3,TRBD2,TGTGCCATCAGTGAGTTGCTGGGACTAGGCACAGATACGCAGTATTTT,CAISELLGLGTDTQYF
many,TRBV4-3,TRBJ2-1,TRBD2,TGCGCCAGCAGCCAAGAACGAGCGGGAGGTAGATACAATGAGCAGTTCTTC,CASSQERAGGRYNEQFF
few,TRBV12-3/TRBV12-4,TRBJ2-1,.,TGTGCCACCCGAAGGGAGGGGGCGGGAAATGAGCAGTTCTTC,CATRREGAGNEQFF
.,TRBV7-2,TRBJ1-5,.,TGTGCCAGCAGCTCACACGGGACGGATAGCAATCAGCCCCAGCATTTT,CASSSHGTDSNQPQHF
many,TRBV5-1,TRBJ1-1,.,TGCGCCAGCCGACAGCTGAACACTGAAGCTTTCTTT,CASRQLNTEAFF
many,TRBV7-2,TRBJ2-3,TRBD1,TGTGCCAGCAGCCCCAGGACAGGTTTGTTGGATACGCAGTATTTT,CASSPRTGLLDTQYF
many,TRBV29-1,TRBJ2-3,.,TGCAGCGGTGCAGGAGAGAGGAGCACAGATACGCAGTATTTT,CSGAGERSTDTQYF
few,TRBV5-6,TRBJ1-5,.,TGTGCCAGCCCCGAGGGAGATCAGCCCCAGCATTTT,CASPEGDQPQHF
.,TRBV3-1,TRBJ2-4,.,TGTGCCAGCAGCCTCCGCTCAGACATTCAGTACTTC,CASSLRSDIQYF
many,TRBV4-1,TRBJ2-1,TRBD1,TGCGCCAGCAGCCCGGGACAGGGGGGGGGCTACAATGAGCAGTTCTTC,CASSPGQGGGYNEQFF
few,TRBV4-2,TRBJ1-2,.,TGTGCCAGCAGCCAGGAAGGGTTCGTCGATGGCTACACCTTC,CASSQEGFVDGYTF
.,TRBV15,TRBJ2-1,TRBD1,TGTGCCACCAGCAAACAGGGGGCTGACCAGCAGTTCTTC,CATSKQGADQQFF
few,TRBV11-2,TRBJ2-1,TRBD2,TGTGCCAGCAGCTTATTTAGCGGGGGGGCGTACAATGAGCAGTTCTTC,CASSLFSGGAYNEQFF
.,TRBV2,TRBJ2-6,TRBD2,TGTGCCAGCAGTCTCGGACTAGCGGGGATCTCTGGGGCCAACGTCCTGACTTTC,CASSLGLAGISGANVLTF
.,TRBV10-3,TRBJ2-7,.,TGTGCCATCAAACCCACTGGAGAGGAACTCGAGCAGTACTTC,CAIKPTGEELEQYF
.,TRBV9,TRBJ2-6,.,TGTGCCAGCAGCGTAGGGGCTGGACGATCCTCTGGGGCCAACGTCCTGACTTTC,CASSVGAGRSSGANVLTF
.,TRBV3-1,TRBJ2-5,.,TGTGCCAGCAGCCAGCGGGATTTGGAGACCCAGTACTTC,CASSQRDLETQYF
many,TRBV7-2,TRBJ2-7,TRBD1,TGTGCCAGCAGCTTTGGACAGGCGATCTCCTACGAGCAGTACTTC,CASSFGQAISYEQYF
many,TRBV5-6,TRBJ1-6,.,TGTGCCAGCAGCTCCCGACAGGCTTCGGCTAATTCACCCCTCCACTTT,CASSSRQASANSPLHF
.,TRBV7-2,TRBJ2-4,.,TGTGCCAGCAGCTTAGAGACATTGGTCCAGGGGGGTCAGTACTTC,CASSLETLVQGGQYF
many,TRBV27,TRBJ2-6,.,TGTGCCAGCAGTTTTGAGTATCGGGCCAACGTCCTGACTTTC,CASSFEYRANVLTF
few,TRBV15,TRBJ2-3,.,TGTGCCACCAGCGGGGGGCTGGGACTATACACAGATACGCAGTATTTT,CATSGGLGLYTDTQYF
.,TRBV5-1,TRBJ2-1,TRBD1,TGCGCCAGCAGCCTAGGACAGGGGGTCTATGAGCAGTTCTTC,CASSLGQGVYEQFF
.,TRBV15,TRBJ2-1,.,TGTGCCACCAGCCTGAACAGGGCCCTCTACAATGAGCAGTTCTTC,CATSLNRALYNEQFF
many,TRBV6-2/TRBV6-3,TRBJ2-7,.,TGTGCCAGCAGTTACTCGGCACTAACCAGAACATCCTACGAGCAGTACTTC,CASSYSALTRTSYEQYF
few,TRBV4-2,TRBJ1-5,TRBD1,TGTGCCAGCAGCCTATCCGGGACAGTGATTTCCACTAATCAGCCCCAGCATTTT,CASSLSGTVISTNQPQHF
few,TRBV20-1,TRBJ1-6,.,TGCAGTGCTAGAGTCGGAGGGGCGATAAATTCACCCCTCCACTTT,CSARVGGAINSPLHF
few,TRBV20-1,TRBJ1-4,.,TGCAGTGCTAGAGTGGACAGCGCCAATGAAAAACTGTTTTTT,CSARVDSANEKLFF
.,TRBV7-9,TRBJ2-3,TRBD2,TGTGCCAGCAGCTCGGGACTAGGAGTAGATACGCAGTATTTT,CASSSGLGVDTQYF
.,TRBV4-2,TRBJ2-7,TRBD2,TGTGCCAGCAGCCAACAAGCGGGAGCCTCCTACGAGCAGTACTTC,CASSQQAGASYEQYF
.,TRBV9,TRBJ2-2,.,TGTGCCAGCAGCGTAGGTGGCCTCAGGACCGGGGAGCTGTTTTTT,CASSVGGLRTGELFF
few,TRBV5-1,TRBJ2-2,.,TGCGCCAGCAGCTTGACGGGAGAGGGGACCGGGGAGCTGTTTTTT,CASSLTGEGTGELFF
few,TRBV27,TRBJ2-3,.,TGTGCCAGCAGTCCCGCTGGCGCGGGTCCCACACAAGATACGCAGTATTTT,CASSPAGAGPTQDTQYF
few,TRBV11-2,TRBJ2-1,TRBD2,TGTGCCAGCAGCTCAACCCGCGGGACTAGATACAATGAGCAGTTCTTC,CASSSTRGTRYNEQFF